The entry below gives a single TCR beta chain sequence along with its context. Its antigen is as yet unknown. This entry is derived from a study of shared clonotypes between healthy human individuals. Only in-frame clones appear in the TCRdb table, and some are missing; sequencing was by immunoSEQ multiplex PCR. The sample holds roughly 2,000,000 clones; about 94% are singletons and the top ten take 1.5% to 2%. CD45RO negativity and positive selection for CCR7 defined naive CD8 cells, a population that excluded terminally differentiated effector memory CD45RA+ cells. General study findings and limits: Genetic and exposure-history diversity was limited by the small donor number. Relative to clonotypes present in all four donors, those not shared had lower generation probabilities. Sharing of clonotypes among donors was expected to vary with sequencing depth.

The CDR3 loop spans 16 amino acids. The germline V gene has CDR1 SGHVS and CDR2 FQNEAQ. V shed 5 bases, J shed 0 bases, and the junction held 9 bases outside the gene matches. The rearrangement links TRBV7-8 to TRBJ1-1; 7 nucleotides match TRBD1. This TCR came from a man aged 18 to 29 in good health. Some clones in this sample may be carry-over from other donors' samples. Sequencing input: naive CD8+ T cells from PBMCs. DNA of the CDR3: TGTGCCAGCAGCACAAGGACAGGACTGATGAACACTGAAGCTTTCTTT. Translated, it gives CASSTRTGLMNTEAFF.